This record looks at one T cell receptor (beta chain) sequence and its context. The data belong to a study of shared clonotypes between healthy human individuals. Looked up from germline, CDR1 is MNHNY and CDR2 is SVGAGI (reference sequence). The CDR3 covers 13 residues. V shed 5 bases, J shed 5 bases, and the junction held 5 bases outside the gene matches. The protocol was immunoSEQ multiplex PCR, while the TCRdb copy is restricted to in-frame clones and leaves out a portion. Here the sample spans more than 1 million clones, around 78% being singletons. The sequencing input was memory CD4+ T cells from PBMCs. The subset here: CD45RA-negative fraction. The V and J genes are TRBV6-6 and TRBJ1-2; 7 nucleotides agree with TRBD1. The TCR was taken from a man aged 18 to 29 in good health. Some clones in this sample may be carry-over from other donors' samples. The CDR3 region is CASSPRTGYGYTF. For the CDR3, the DNA is TGTGCCAGCAGTCCACGGACAGGATATGGCTACACCTTC.